This T cell receptor beta chain is drawn from a study of shared clonotypes between healthy human individuals. Each cell subset's genomic DNA was divided evenly among several immunoSEQ plates. Sequencing was performed with immunoSEQ multiplex PCR; in TCRdb, only in-frame clones are kept and a portion is missing. The sample contains roughly 500,000 clones, around four fifths of which appear only once. V trimming: 6 bases; J trimming: 6 bases; junction bases outside the gene matches: 11. Germline V gene data show CDR1 as MNHNY and CDR2 as SVGAGI (reference sequence). There are 16 residues in the CDR3. The donor cohort consisted entirely of Caucasian adults residing in Nashville, Tennessee.

This chain links TRBV6-6 with TRBJ2-1; 10 positions match TRBD2. Source material: PBMCs. The TCR comes from a woman in her thirties or forties in good health. Some clones in this sample may be carry-over from other donors' samples. CDR3 loop: CASSLLAGRSVNEQFF. Here the CDR3 DNA reads TGTGCCAGCAGCCTACTAGCGGGACGGTCGGTCAATGAGCAGTTCTTC.